This TCR beta chain comes out of a study of monozygotic twins with inflammatory bowel disease (dated by TCRdb to between 2018 and 2021). In terms of the full investigation: In total, around 30 monozygotic twin pairs made up the full study: 19 Danish pairs, all IBD-discordant, plus nine German pairs, of which four were IBD-concordant and five were IBD-discordant. Within discordant pairs, disease-associated traits were sought mainly by comparing IBD patients with their genetically identical healthy co-twins. Each individual had, on average, about 151 000 unique TCRalpha sequences and 181 000 unique TCRbeta sequences available for analysis.

From each donor, a roughly 2.3 ml peripheral blood sample was drawn into PAXgene tubes and stored at -80 degrees C. Without any T cell sorting, total RNA was extracted from whole blood using the PAXgene blood miRNA kit on an automated QIAcube. Peripheral blood from monozygotic twin pairs who were concordant or discordant for inflammatory bowel disease underwent deep TCRalpha and TCRbeta repertoire profiling using unique molecular barcoding. For every twin pair, smoking habits were documented, and each individual was categorised as a current, former or never smoker. The investigation overall reported the following: Because patients received different immunosuppressive treatments, the repertoires may have picked up extra background noise and variability between individuals. No single strong signal or clonotype linked to IBD turned up in the results, so the idea that one exists was not supported. A decrease in TCRbeta repertoire diversity, as measured by inverse Simpson index, was observed in IBD patients compared with their healthy co-twins. IBD patients shared fewer clonotypes with other individuals than healthy twins did, most markedly in patients showing signs of disease activity. The analysis was unable to tell different T cell subtypes apart. No difference in repertoire similarity was observed between concordant and discordant twins, possibly owing to limited statistical power.

As concerns this clonotype: The antigen it binds to is not known.

CDR3 length: 17 amino acids, cysteine to phenylalanine. The coding DNA is unavailable. The germline V gene gives CDR1 as SNHLY and CDR2 as FYNNEI. Preparation of the library involved 5' RACE. For each TCR library, approximately 3.5 ug of total RNA was used. cDNA was synthesized with SMARTScribe reverse transcriptase in eight separate reactions per sample. During cDNA synthesis, unique molecular identifiers containing a 6-nucleotide sample barcode were introduced by template switching. Two nested PCRs of roughly 15 and 9 cycles amplified the TCRalpha and TCRbeta cDNA, and bead purification followed each PCR. Before amplification, cDNA was treated with uracil DNA-glycosylase and purified using the QIAquick PCR purification kit. The second PCR was the step at which Illumina TruSeq-compatible adapters and sample-specific barcodes were added. TapeStation and Qubit were used to check library quality and concentration, and 5 ng of each library was pooled. The pooled libraries were sequenced with 2 x 100 bp reads and custom sequencing primers on an Illumina HiSeq2500 single-index Rapid Run. Concerning the study's data processing: MiGEC version 1.2.6 was used for UMI-based consensus assembly to correct PCR and sequencing errors. V(D)J alignment, clonotype assembly and CDR3 extraction were performed with MiXCR version 2.1.1. To normalise gene usage, clonotype sharing and MAIT/NKT TCR abundance, the top 1000, 10 000 and 20 000 clonotypes in each sample were analysed. After downsampling to 27 000 UMIs, diversity was calculated as the inverse Simpson index using the vegan R package. Statistical testing used paired Mann-Whitney U tests on the discordant twin pairs and applied Benjamini-Hochberg correction for multiple testing. Each CDR3 protein sequence appears as one entry after TCRdb reprocessed the reads, and no DNA is included. The V and J calls, along with clone size, are taken from TCRdb and not from the paper's own processing. The sample has 200,000 to 250,000 distinct CDR3 sequences on record. Roughly 1.5% of the sample goes to the ten largest clones.

The sample consisted of blood. The chain couples TRBV2 to TRBJ2-3; TCRdb's D gene call, TRBD2, goes unchecked for lack of DNA. This TCR derives from a human donor with ulcerative colitis or Crohn's disease, or a healthy co-twin of an affected twin (not recorded which). The CDR3 reads as follows: CASRPGRLAGGTDTQYF.